This T cell receptor beta chain stems from a study of neurological immune-mediated disorders. Preparation of the unsorted libraries drew on 2 million PBMCs stored at -80 C. Study-level points and caveats: On phylogenetic grouping, the repertoires of 18 of 34 multiple sclerosis patients fell within one related-CDR3 cluster, constituting a possible signature.

Over 180 million TCR-beta sequences from 15-18 subjects came from every sequencing run. TCRdb re-analysed the 5' RACE reads in MiXCR, keeping a single row per CDR3 protein. The sample yields 55,000 to 75,000 distinct CDR3 sequences, about 2.5% seen once. The CDR3 contains 17 residues. Germline V gives CDR1 LNHDA, CDR2 SQIVND (reference sequence). The V segment lost 4 bases and the J segment 1 base; nucleotides outside the gene matches: 12. This clonotype appeared many times. Its specificity is not known. The gene calls are TRBV19 and TRBJ1-1, with 7 bases lining up with TRBD1. This clonotype originated in a man aged 50-60 years with multiple sclerosis. Input material: PBMCs. CDR3 nucleotides: TGTGCCAGTAGTAGTTACAGGGGAAGCGAGGCGAACACTGAAGCTTTCTTT. This translates into CASSSYRGSEANTEAFF.